This TCR beta chain stems from a study of CD8+CD57+ T cells in acquired aplastic anemia. General study findings and limits: Fewer than 30 CD8+ CDR3 sequences were shared between patients and controls. Patients showed no significant difference from controls in CD8+ Simpson's diversity.

It was genomic DNA that served as the template for profiling TCR beta VDJ and CDR3. One entry per CDR3 protein results from TCRdb running MiXCR on the reads. The sample has about 160,000 distinct CDR3 sequences; roughly 43% are singletons. By flow cytometry, patients selected for sequencing had shown an expansion of CD8+CD57+ cells. Every one of the patients had aplastic anemia (severe, acquired). The CDR3 loop spans 13 amino acids. The germline V and J ends were trimmed by 6 bases and 0 bases, with 9 bases remaining between them. Per the germline V gene, CDR1 is SNHLY and CDR2 is FYNNEI. This clonotype was picked up many times. Its cognate antigen is unknown.

The chain recombines TRBV2 with TRBJ2-7; no clear D. The sample was sorted CD4+, CD8+, or CD8+CD57+ T cells (not recorded which) from PBMCs. This TCR was sampled from a human donor with aplastic anemia. This CDR3 reads CASSDATSYEQYF. The CDR3 coding sequence is TGTGCCAGCAGCGATGCAACCTCCTACGAGCAGTACTTC.